Described below is a single TCR beta chain sequence and its context. The record originates from a study of blood T cell repertoires in COVID-19. At the level of the study: The origin of the acute and convalescent COVID-19 samples was the United States, Italy and Spain. Sources were T cells, B-cell-depleted T cells, or PBMCs; the material itself was cDNA or gDNA.

In the source study's methods: Estimation of nucleated cell counts was performed using reference gene primer amplification. Produced via immunoSEQ multiplex PCR; TCRdb's table is partial and in-frame only. The V and J calls and clone size were taken over from that table, and D and trimming were inferred from the DNA. The sample yields about 360,000 clones, around 82% seen once. Germline V lookup: CDR1 GTSNPN, CDR2 SVGIG (reference sequence). The CDR3 is made up of 14 amino acids. V was shortened by 0 bases and J by 7 bases, with 10 bases between the two germline ends. The clonotype originates from a man aged 25 to 45 with active or convalescent COVID-19. The V gene is TRBV30, the J gene TRBJ1-6; D is uncertain. Sequencing input: peripheral blood. In DNA form, the CDR3 reads TGTGCCTGGAGTGTTGGTCAGGTGAATTCACCCCTCCACTTT. It translates to CAWSVGQVNSPLHF.